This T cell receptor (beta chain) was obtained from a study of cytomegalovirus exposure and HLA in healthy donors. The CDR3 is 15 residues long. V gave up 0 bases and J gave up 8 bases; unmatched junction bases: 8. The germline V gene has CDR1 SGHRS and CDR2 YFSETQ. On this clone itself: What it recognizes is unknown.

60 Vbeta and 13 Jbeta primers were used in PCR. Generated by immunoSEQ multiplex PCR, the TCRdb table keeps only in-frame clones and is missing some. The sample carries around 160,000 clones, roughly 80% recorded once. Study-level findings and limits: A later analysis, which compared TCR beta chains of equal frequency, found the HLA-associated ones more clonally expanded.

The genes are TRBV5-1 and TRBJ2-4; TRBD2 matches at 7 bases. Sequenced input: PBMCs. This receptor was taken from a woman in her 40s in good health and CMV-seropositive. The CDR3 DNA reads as TGCGCCAGCAGCTTGGTGGGGGAGGGTGCGGACATTCAGTACTTC. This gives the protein CASSLVGEGADIQYF.